These 20 T cell receptor beta chains came from one sample sequenced in a study of shared clonotypes between healthy human individuals. Some clones are missing from TCRdb's copy, which holds only in-frame ones; the method was immunoSEQ multiplex PCR. Of millions of clones in the sample, approximately 95% were seen once. The sample was naive CD4+ T cells from PBMCs. Indicated subset: CD45RA+ positively selected. These receptors were taken from a man younger than 30 in good health. Some clones in this sample may be carry-over from other donors' samples.

This clone appeared once. DNA of the CDR3: TGTGCCAGCAGCCCTAGGGTCGCGGGGTTGGGGCAGCCCCAGCATTTT. Translating it yields CASSPRVAGLGQPQHF. The chain uses TRBV7-2 and TRBJ1-5; D is ambiguous. This CDR3 contains 16 residues. V was clipped by 5 bases and J by 7 bases, with 21 bases between them. Germline CDR1 and CDR2: SGHTA and FQGNSA.

V usage is TRBV7-6 and J usage is TRBJ2-1; D could derive from TRBD1 or TRBD2 (6 bases each). Trimming stripped 5 bases from V and 0 bases from J, with 17 bases between. Per germline, CDR1 SGHVS and CDR2 FNYEAQ. The CDR3 contains 17 residues. Here the CDR3 DNA reads TGTGCCAGCAGCCCCCGAGGGGGGAGCAGCTCCTACAATGAGCAGTTCTTC. Translating gives CASSPRGGSSSYNEQFF. Variable domain in full (rest from reference TRBV7-6 and TRBJ2-1): GAGVSQSPRYKVTKRGQDVALRCDPISGHVSLYWYRQALGQGPEFLTYFNYEAQQDKSGLPNDRFSAERPEGSISTLTIQRTEQRDSAMYRCASSPRGGSSSYNEQFFGPGTRLTVL.

The CDR3 nucleotides are TGTGCCAGTAGTCCCCAAGGGGAGGGTGAGCAGTTCTTC. Amino acids: CASSPQGEGEQFF. The chain couples TRBV19 to TRBJ2-1, with 7 bases aligning to TRBD2. The germline gives CDR1 LNHDA, CDR2 SQIVND (reference sequence). J was trimmed by 9 bases and V by 5 bases; bases with no gene match: 7. The CDR3 contains 13 residues.

This chain uses TRBV9 with TRBJ2-2; no definite D call. V shed 0 bases and J shed 6 bases, with 9 bases lying between them. The CDR3 length is 14 residues. Per the germline V gene, CDR1 is SGDLS and CDR2 is YYNGEE. CDR3 sequence: CASSVGGHSGELFF. The CDR3 DNA follows: TGTGCCAGCAGCGTAGGAGGTCACTCCGGGGAGCTGTTTTTT. The full variable domain, rest sourced from reference TRBV9 and TRBJ2-2, is DSGVTQTPKHLITATGQRVTLRCSPRSGDLSVYWYQQSLDQGLQFLIQYYNGEERAKGNILERFSAQQFPDLHSELNLSSLELGDSALYFCASSVGGHSGELFFGEGSRLTVL.

The chain has TRBV7-8 and TRBJ2-7; tentatively, D is TRBD1 (6 bases). The length of the CDR3 is 18 residues. Deletions cut 1 base from V and 1 base from J, with 20 bases between. CDR1 and CDR2 (germline): SGHVS, FQNEAQ. CDR3 loop: CASSLGVGDPRGSYEQYF. CDR3 DNA sequence: TGTGCCAGCAGCTTAGGGGTAGGGGATCCCAGGGGTTCCTACGAGCAGTACTTC.

V usage is TRBV6-1 and J usage is TRBJ2-1; 9 nucleotides line up with TRBD2. CDR1 and CDR2 (germline): MNHNS, SASEGT. CDR3 size: 13 residues. Trimming cost V 7 bases and J 15 bases; bases outside gene matches: 13. The CDR3 region has the DNA TGTGCCAGCATAGGGACTAGCCAAAGGAGGGTGTTCTTC. Translating it yields CASIGTSQRRVFF.

The chain employs TRBV9 and TRBJ2-3, with a tentative D call TRBD2 (5 bases). Germline V CDR1 and CDR2: SGDLS, YYNGEE. The germline V and J ends were trimmed by 0 bases and 7 bases, with 12 bases remaining between them. The CDR3 runs to 14 residues. This chain's CDR3 is CASSVVSSGYTQYF. The CDR3 nucleotides are TGTGCCAGCAGCGTAGTGAGCAGCGGATATACGCAGTATTTT. Looking up the rest from reference TRBV9 and TRBJ2-3 gives the full variable domain: DSGVTQTPKHLITATGQRVTLRCSPRSGDLSVYWYQQSLDQGLQFLIQYYNGEERAKGNILERFSAQQFPDLHSELNLSSLELGDSALYFCASSVVSSGYTQYFGPGTRLTVL.

V gene TRBV5-5 combines with J gene TRBJ2-7, with D unclear. Germline assignment: CDR1 SGHKS and CDR2 YYEKEE (reference sequence). V was pared by 6 bases and J by 1 base, with 8 bases between. The CDR3 totals 12 residues. The CDR3 nucleotides read TGTGCCAGCACCACCGGGTCCTACGAGCAGTACTTC. Amino acids: CASTTGSYEQYF. The entire variable domain, with the rest obtained from reference TRBV5-5 and TRBJ2-7, is as follows: DAGVTQSPTHLIKTRGQQVTLRCSPISGHKSVSWYQQVLGQGPQFIFQYYEKEERGRGNFPDRFSARQFPNYSSELNVNALLLGDSALYLCASTTGSYEQYFGPGTRLTVT.

V usage is TRBV28 and J usage is TRBJ2-2; D not certain. V lost 2 bases, J lost 4 bases, and 14 bases lay in between. This CDR3 contains 16 residues. Germline V gene lookup returns CDR1 MDHEN and CDR2 SYDVKM. CDR3: CASSLVGKFITGELFF. DNA for the CDR3: TGTGCCAGCAGTTTAGTAGGGAAGTTTATCACCGGGGAGCTGTTTTTT.

V usage is TRBV29-1 and J usage is TRBJ2-1, with D tentatively TRBD2 (6 bases). Per germline, CDR1 SQVTM and CDR2 ANQGSEA. This CDR3 has 12 amino acids. The germline V and J ends were trimmed by 3 bases and 6 bases, with 9 bases remaining between them. The CDR3 DNA is TGCAGCGTTGAGGGGGGTCTCAATGAGCAGTTCTTC. The encoded protein is CSVEGGLNEQFF.

A note on this clone: One end of the junction does not line up with germline, which may come from a read error. The chain carries TRBV13 and TRBJ2-7; no definite D call. Germline CDR1 PRHDT, CDR2 FYEKMQ (reference sequence). The CDR3 runs to 15 residues. CDR3 DNA: TGTGCCAGCAGCCCCCCAAAAAGGGCGTCCTCCGAGCAGTACTTC. This gives the protein CASSPPKRASSEQYF.

The J gene is TRBJ2-7, the V gene TRBV5-1; 7 bases are shared with TRBD1. J lost 0 bases, V lost 4 bases, and 7 bases had no gene match. The CDR3 has 15 amino acids. Per the germline V gene, CDR1 is SGHRS and CDR2 is YFSETQ. CDR3 nucleotide sequence: TGCGCCAGCAGCCTGGGGACAGTTAGCTCCTACGAGCAGTACTTC. This sequence encodes CASSLGTVSSYEQYF.

On this clone: The sample carries other DNA sequences with the same CDR3. The chain joins TRBV5-4 to TRBJ1-5, with a weak D call TRBD1 (5 bases). CDR3 size: 14 residues. Germline V CDR1 and CDR2: SGHNT, YYREEE (reference sequence). Trimming cost V 4 bases and J 4 bases, with 12 bases left between them. The CDR3 region is CASSLSGGNQPQHF. DNA for the CDR3: TGTGCCAGCAGCCTATCGGGGGGGAATCAGCCCCAGCATTTT.

This clone has just one count. The V and J genes are TRBV5-4 and TRBJ1-1; 7 nucleotides line up with TRBD1. Germline CDR1 is SGHNT and CDR2 is YYREEE (reference sequence). Germline trimming cut 0 bases from V and 12 bases from J; bases unmatched to any gene: 8. This CDR3 spans 13 amino acids. The CDR3 sequence: CASSLGEGASTFF. The CDR3 DNA follows: TGTGCCAGCAGCTTGGGGGAGGGGGCTTCGACTTTCTTT.

CDR3 nucleotide sequence: TGCGCCAGCAGCAAAGGCACTAGCGGGACCTCAGGGCAGTTCTTC. This sequence encodes CASSKGTSGTSGQFF. The chain joins TRBV5-1 to TRBJ2-1; the match to TRBD2 covers 10 bases. Unmatched junction bases numbered 13, after V lost 4 bases and J lost 12 bases. This CDR3 comprises 15 residues. Germline V CDR1 and CDR2: SGHRS, YFSETQ.

This sequence joins TRBV5-1 and TRBJ2-7, with 7 bases fitting TRBD1. CDR1 is SGHRS, CDR2 YFSETQ, per germline. V shed 2 bases and J 5 bases; nucleotides not matched to a gene: 13. The CDR3 has 16 amino acids. Here the CDR3 reads CASSLGPTGIVNEQYF. The CDR3 DNA reads TGCGCCAGCAGCTTAGGACCGACAGGGATTGTCAACGAGCAGTACTTC.

For this clone: The sample has other DNA sequences that encode this CDR3 too. V is TRBV9 and J is TRBJ2-3; the D is unclear. CDR1 SGDLS and CDR2 YYNGEE come from the germline V gene. The ends were cut back, 2 bases at V and 0 bases at J, with 10 bases in the middle. This CDR3 has 15 residues. The CDR3 protein is CASSVNGRSTDTQYF. The CDR3 DNA sequence: TGTGCCAGCAGCGTTAATGGACGGAGCACAGATACGCAGTATTTT.

About this clone: The identical CDR3 is also encoded by other nucleotide sequences in the sample. The V and J genes are TRBV9 and TRBJ2-1; D ambiguous. V lost 0 bases and J 5 bases, leaving 6 bases between the germline ends. Germline loops: CDR1 SGDLS, CDR2 YYNGEE. The CDR3 extends over 13 amino acids. CDR3 sequence reads: CASSVGTNNEQFF. In DNA, the CDR3 is TGTGCCAGCAGCGTAGGGACCAACAATGAGCAGTTCTTC.

The V gene is TRBV10-3, the J gene TRBJ2-5; TRBD2 aligns across 9 bases. The better agreement between TRBJ2-7 and the DNA end casts doubt on the J call. The CDR3 extends over 14 amino acids. In germline, CDR1 is ENHRY, CDR2 SYGVKD. The CDR3 sequence: CAITSAGGTSEQYF. CDR3 in DNA: TGTGCCATCACCTCAGCGGGAGGCACGAGCGAGCAGTACTTC.

The chain combines TRBV5-4 with TRBJ2-5, with a weak D call TRBD1 (5 bases). There are 14 residues in the CDR3. V lost 1 base to trimming and J lost 2 bases, with 9 bases between them. Looked up from germline, CDR1 is SGHNT and CDR2 is YYREEE (reference sequence). The CDR3 region has the DNA TGTGCCAGCAGCTTGCGACAGCCGCAAGAGACCCAGTACTTC. This encodes CASSLRQPQETQYF.